The 30 T cell receptor beta chains reported below all come from one sample, sequenced in a study of T cell clonality in common variable immunodeficiency (dated by TCRdb to about 2015). Study-wide findings and limitations: CVID TCRbeta sequences reportedly showed fewer deletions and N-nucleotide insertions and lacked highly modified clones with 13 or more V deletions.

The antigens for these receptors are not known. Libraries were made using the immunoSEQ multiplex PCR assay. TCRdb re-hosts the immuneACCESS table, in-frame sequences only. Its copies lack some clones; in the studies checked, an unresolved V gene accounts for under half of them, and the cause for the rest is not known. This sample shows fewer than 25,000 clones, and none of them turns up only once. The top ten constitute roughly 2.5% of the sample. The sample comprised peripheral blood mononuclear cells. The receptors originated from a human donor with common variable immunodeficiency.

Ten or more counts support this clone. The read is 3 residues too short to cover the CDR3 end, so that end is filled in from the germline J gene. The genes are TRBV18 and TRBJ2-2; 8 bases agree with TRBD2. J gave up 1 base and V 3 bases, and 4 bases lay outside the gene matches. This CDR3 spans 16 amino acids. Germline V gene data show CDR1 as KGHSH and CDR2 as LQKENI. CDR3: CASSPWTSKNTGELFF. CDR3 bases read: TGTGCCAGCTCACCCTGGACTAGCAAGAACACCGGGGAG.

This clone appeared many times. The read ends 3 residues early relative to the CDR3; the germline J gene fills the gap. The V call is TRBV30, the J call TRBJ2-3; D might be TRBD1 (5 bases). This CDR3 has 13 residues. Germline V gene data show CDR1 as GTSNPN and CDR2 as SVGIG (reference sequence). The V gene lost 3 bases and the J gene lost 0 bases, with 7 bases spanning the gap. CDR3 in amino acids: CAWSRASTDTQYF. The sequenced CDR3 bases are TGTGCCTGGAGCAGGGCCAGCACAGATACG.

This CDR3 is CSAGAGLAQKETQYF. CDR3 DNA, as far as it was read: TGCAGTGCTGGGGCGGGACTAGCTCAGAAAGAGACC. This chain connects TRBV20-1 to TRBJ2-5; TRBD2 matches at 9 bases. The read ends 3 residues shy of where the CDR3 ends; the end is completed using the germline J gene. The CDR3 consists of 15 residues. Germline trimming cut 5 bases from V and 3 bases from J; bases unmatched to any gene: 10. Per the germline V gene, CDR1 is DFQATT and CDR2 is SNEGSKA (reference sequence).

This clone was recorded at least ten times. The DNA ends 3 residues before the CDR3 does, and the rest of the CDR3 is filled in from the germline J gene. The chain links TRBV18 to TRBJ1-6; 7 nucleotides match TRBD1. This CDR3 spans 15 amino acids. CDR1 KGHSH and CDR2 LQKENI come from the germline V gene. With V trimmed by 0 bases and J by 4 bases, 0 bases remained unmatched. CDR3 sequence: CASSPPTGYNSPLHF. The CDR3 DNA, read in part, is TGTGCCAGCTCACCACCGACAGGGTATAATTCACCC. Using reference TRBV18 and TRBJ1-6 for the parts outside the CDR3, the full variable domain is NAGVMQNPRHLVRRRGQEARLRCSPMKGHSHVYWYRQLPEEGLKFMVYLQKENIIDESGMPKERFSAEFPKEGPSILRIQQVVRGDSAAYFCASSPPTGYNSPLHFGNGTRLTVT.

As for this clone: The read halts 3 residues ahead of the CDR3 end, with the missing end drawn from the germline J gene. V and J are TRBV20-1 and TRBJ2-7, with a weak D call TRBD2 (6 bases). There are 15 residues in the CDR3. The ends were cut back, 6 bases at V and 0 bases at J, with 18 bases in the middle. Germline values: CDR1 DFQATT, CDR2 SNEGSKA (reference sequence). CDR3 DNA (partial): TGCAGTGCCTACTCCGGGACTTCTAGCTCCTACGAG. Translating gives CSAYSGTSSSYE. The CDR3 in full is CSAYSGTSSSYEQYF.

This clone was detected ten times or more. The read falls 3 residues short of the CDR3 end, and the missing part is taken from the germline J gene. V and J are TRBV29-1 and TRBJ2-1, with D maybe TRBD1 (5 bases). V was shortened by 3 bases and J by 3 bases, with 9 bases between the two germline ends. This CDR3 comprises 13 residues. CDR1 SQVTM and CDR2 ANQGSEA come from the germline V gene. CDR3 protein: CSVDRVGYNEQFF. The sequenced part of the CDR3 DNA is TGCAGCGTTGACAGGGTGGGCTACAATGAG.

There are many counts of this clone. Incomplete CDR3 DNA: TGTGCCAGCAGTGAAGGCGCCTACGAG. It specifies CASSEGAYE. The CDR3 as a whole reads CASSEGAYEQYF. The V and J genes are TRBV2 and TRBJ2-7, with D hard to call. The sequence runs out 3 residues before the end of the CDR3; the remainder is reconstructed from the germline J gene. Per germline, CDR1 SNHLY and CDR2 FYNNEI. The CDR3 totals 12 residues. Trimming cost V 1 base and J 2 bases, with 3 bases left between them.

This clone was seen at least ten times. The CDR3 is cut off 3 residues early in the read; its end comes from the germline J gene. The rearrangement joins TRBV7-9 to TRBJ2-7; no reliable D call. The CDR3 contains 13 residues. V lost 5 bases and J 3 bases, leaving 11 bases between the germline ends. From germline, CDR1 is SEHNR and CDR2 FQNEAQ (reference sequence). Partial CDR3 DNA: TGTGCCAGCAGCATACAAAGAAGCTACGAG. It specifies CASSIQRSYE. The CDR3 reads in full as CASSIQRSYEQYF.

This clone was counted many times. Coverage ceases 3 residues before the CDR3 finishes, and the germline J gene fills in the end. The chain uses TRBV4-1 and TRBJ2-1; 10 bases align to TRBD2. CDR3 length: 17 residues. Germline-derived CDR1 and CDR2 are MGHRA and YSYEKL. Trimming at V came to 4 bases and at J to 5 bases, leaving 11 bases not matched to a gene. Here the CDR3 reads CASSRDVRTSGNNEQFF. Incomplete CDR3 DNA: TGCGCCAGCAGCCGAGATGTGCGGACTAGCGGTAACAATGAG.

This clone was detected many times. Sequencing ends 3 residues short of the CDR3 end; the germline J gene provides the rest. V and J are TRBV6-2 or TRBV6-3 and TRBJ1-5; TRBD1 is a possible D gene (5 bases). Deletions cut 3 bases from V and 2 bases from J, with 8 bases between. The CDR3 covers 14 residues. Germline-derived CDR1 and CDR2 are MNHEY and SVGEGT. CDR3 protein: CASSYIGGNQPQHF. The CDR3 bases that were read are TGTGCCAGCAGTTATATAGGGGGCAATCAGCCC.

This clone appeared many times. The read ends 3 residues early relative to the CDR3; the germline J gene fills the gap. This chain links TRBV10-1 with TRBJ2-2; 10 bases align to TRBD1. The CDR3 covers 14 residues. Per the germline V gene, CDR1 is WNHNN and CDR2 is SYGVQD (reference sequence). After removal of 4 bases from V and 7 bases from J, the junction contained 3 bases not matched to a gene. CDR3 in amino acids: CASSGQGARGELFF. The CDR3 DNA, read in part, is TGCGCCAGCAGTGGACAGGGGGCGCGCGGGGAG.

This clone has at least ten counts. The read falls 3 residues short of the CDR3 end, and the missing part is taken from the germline J gene. The V and J genes are TRBV29-1 and TRBJ2-7; tentatively, D is TRBD1 (5 bases). Germline V gives CDR1 SQVTM, CDR2 ANQGSEA. V was cut by 4 bases and J by 5 bases, with 12 bases left in between. The CDR3 is made up of 12 amino acids. The CDR3 DNA, read in part, is TGCAGCGTTGGGCAGGGCTACCACGAG. Amino acid sequence: CSVGQGYHE. The entire CDR3 sequence reads CSVGQGYHEQYF.

This clone has at least ten counts. Read coverage stops 3 residues before the CDR3 terminus; the germline J gene supplies the remainder. The chain is built from TRBV20-1 and TRBJ2-3; TRBD1 matches 9 bases. Germline V lookup: CDR1 DFQATT, CDR2 SNEGSKA (reference sequence). The CDR3 runs 13 residues. Germline trimming cut 5 bases from V and 3 bases from J; bases unmatched to any gene: 3. CDR3 protein: CSASTGGTDTQYF. The CDR3 DNA, read in part, is TGCAGTGCTTCGACAGGGGGTACAGATACG.

For this clone: The DNA ends 3 residues before the CDR3 does, and the rest of the CDR3 is filled in from the germline J gene. The rearrangement uses TRBV10-2 and TRBJ1-2; 8 bases are a match to TRBD1. This CDR3 is 14 amino acids long. Germline CDR1 reads WSHSY; CDR2 reads SAAADI. The CDR3 region is CASSGAQGARGYTF. The sequenced CDR3 bases are TGCGCCAGCAGTGGCGCCCAGGGGGCTCGAGGC.

This clone was detected ten times or more. The read is 3 residues too short to cover the CDR3 end, so that end is filled in from the germline J gene. The chain combines TRBV12-3 or TRBV12-4 with TRBJ2-7; D is perhaps TRBD1 (5 bases). The CDR3 consists of 16 residues. V shed 6 bases and J shed 3 bases, with 21 bases lying between them. CDR3 DNA, as far as it was read: TGTGCCAGCAGCTCACCAAGACAGCTTATCCTCTACGAG. Its protein product is CASSSPRQLILYE. In full, the CDR3 is CASSSPRQLILYEQYF.

This clone was found a few times. The CDR3 loop is CASRGASSYEQYF. Incomplete CDR3 DNA: TGCGCCAGCCGTGGGGCTTCTTCCTACGAG. The genes are TRBV10-2 and TRBJ2-7, with D perhaps matching TRBD1 (5 bases). The read comes to an end 3 residues before the CDR3 does, leaving the germline J gene to fill in the end. Trimming cost V 8 bases and J 1 base, with 12 bases left between them. Germline loops: CDR1 WSHSY, CDR2 SAAADI. The length of the CDR3 is 13 residues.

As for this clone: Read data end 3 residues before the CDR3 end; the end is taken from the germline J gene. V usage is TRBV20-1 and J usage is TRBJ2-7, with 8 bases fitting TRBD1. Germline CDR1 DFQATT, CDR2 SNEGSKA (reference sequence). CDR3 length: 13 residues. Trimming cost V 5 bases and J 6 bases; bases outside gene matches: 9. The DNA read from the CDR3 is TGCAGTGCTGAAGGGACAGGAGGGGGCGAG. It yields the protein CSAEGTGGGE. The full CDR3 protein is CSAEGTGGGEQYF.

This clone occurred many times. Sequencing ends 3 residues short of the CDR3 end; the germline J gene provides the rest. This chain links TRBV2 with TRBJ1-5; possible D gene TRBD1, 5 bases. Germline V CDR1 and CDR2: SNHLY, FYNNEI. Trimming pared 6 bases from V and 8 bases from J, leaving 14 bases between. CDR3 length: 13 residues. This CDR3 is CASRRVRGEPQHF. CDR3 bases read: TGTGCCAGCAGACGGGTGCGGGGCGAGCCC.

Regarding this clone: The read is 3 residues too short to cover the CDR3 end, so that end is filled in from the germline J gene. The J gene is TRBJ1-2, the V gene TRBV20-1; the D gene is possibly TRBD1 (6 bases). Trimming took 3 bases from V and 5 from J, leaving 10 bases between them. CDR3 length: 12 residues. Germline CDR1 and CDR2: DFQATT and SNEGSKA (reference sequence). Partial CDR3 DNA: TGCAGTGCTAGTCGACAGGAATATGGC. It is translated as CSASRQEYG. The CDR3 reads in full as CSASRQEYGYTF.

This clone was recorded at least ten times. The CDR3 end lies 3 residues beyond the end of the read and is filled in from the germline J gene. The V and J genes are TRBV2 and TRBJ2-2; possible D gene TRBD1, 6 bases. Germline CDR1 and CDR2: SNHLY and FYNNEI. The CDR3 has 15 residues. The germline V and J ends were trimmed by 2 bases and 2 bases, with 9 bases remaining between them. Incomplete CDR3 DNA: TGTGCCAGCAGTGAACAGGGGATAAACACCGGGGAG. The encoded protein is CASSEQGINTGE. The CDR3 reads in full as CASSEQGINTGELFF.

This clone was seen many times. The sequenced fragment ends 3 residues before the CDR3 boundary, so the rest is inferred from the germline J gene. J is TRBJ1-1 and V is TRBV11-2, with TRBD1 as a possible D gene (6 bases). Germline V gene data show CDR1 as SGHAT and CDR2 as FQNNGV. The CDR3 is made up of 14 amino acids. Trimming cost V 3 bases and J 4 bases, with 12 bases left between them. CDR3 DNA (partial): TGTGCCAGCAGCTTGGGGGGGCGAGGCACTGAA. Amino acid sequence: CASSLGGRGTE. The whole CDR3 reads CASSLGGRGTEAFF. Full variable domain (remainder filled in from reference TRBV11-2 and TRBJ1-1): EAGVAQSPRYKIIEKRQSVAFWCNPISGHATLYWYQQILGQGPKLLIQFQNNGVVDDSQLPKDRFSAERLKGVDSTLKIQPAKLEDSAVYLCASSLGGRGTEAFFGQGTRLTVV.

In this sample, this clone turned up many times. The sequenced fragment ends 3 residues before the CDR3 boundary, so the rest is inferred from the germline J gene. V usage is TRBV7-3 and J usage is TRBJ2-3; 10 bases line up with TRBD2. Trimming took 5 bases from V and 1 from J; bases not matched to a gene: 3. Germline values: CDR1 SGHTA, CDR2 FQGTGA. This CDR3 is 15 amino acids long. Partial CDR3 DNA: TGTGCCAGCAGCCGGACTAGCGGCCGCACAGATACG. This gives the protein CASSRTSGRTDT. The full CDR3 protein is CASSRTSGRTDTQYF.

Many counts were recorded for this clone. The CDR3 extends 3 residues past the end of the read, so its final part is completed from the germline J gene. The genes are TRBV6-1 and TRBJ2-3; a possible D gene is TRBD2 (6 bases). The CDR3 sequence is 15 residues long. V was shortened by 4 bases and J by 3 bases, with 14 bases between the two germline ends. CDR1 and CDR2 (germline): MNHNS, SASEGT. Incomplete CDR3 DNA: TGTGCCAGCAGTGGGGGCAGCGGGCAAACAGATACG. This codes for CASSGGSGQTDT. The entire CDR3 protein is CASSGGSGQTDTQYF.

This clone was observed many times. The read halts 3 residues ahead of the CDR3 end, with the missing end drawn from the germline J gene. This chain connects TRBV20-1 to TRBJ2-7; no definite D call. The germline V gene has CDR1 DFQATT and CDR2 SNEGSKA (reference sequence). The V end lost 1 base, the J end lost 3 bases, and 10 bases lay between the germline ends. The CDR3 runs 13 residues. The CDR3 loop is CSARGDTNYEQYF. CDR3 DNA, as far as it was read: TGCAGTGCTAGAGGTGACACGAACTACGAG.

This clone has ten or more counts. The observed sequence ends 3 residues before the CDR3 terminus, with the missing tail filled in from the germline J gene. The chain has TRBV29-1 and TRBJ2-7; TRBD1 aligns across 11 bases. CDR1 and CDR2 from the germline V gene are SQVTM and ANQGSEA. The CDR3 length is 15 residues. Germline trimming cut 5 bases from V and 1 base from J; bases unmatched to any gene: 7. CDR3: CSVNTGTGGSYEQYF. CDR3 DNA (partial): TGCAGCGTTAATACCGGGACAGGGGGTTCCTACGAG.

This clone appeared many times. The read finishes 3 residues shy of the CDR3 end, and the germline J gene is used to complete it. V gene TRBV4-1 combines with J gene TRBJ1-5; 7 bases match TRBD1. With 2 bases clipped from V and 4 bases from J, the junction kept 8 bases outside the gene matches. Germline-derived CDR1 and CDR2 are MGHRA and YSYEKL. The CDR3 has 16 residues. Partial CDR3 DNA: TGCGCCAGCAGCCAACCTCACCGGGACAGTAATCAGCCC. This gives the protein CASSQPHRDSNQP. The full CDR3 is CASSQPHRDSNQPQHF.

This clone was found many times. The DNA ends 3 residues before the CDR3 does, and the rest of the CDR3 is filled in from the germline J gene. The chain uses TRBV20-1 and TRBJ1-1; 7 bases match TRBD1. Germline CDR1 and CDR2: DFQATT and SNEGSKA (reference sequence). The CDR3 runs to 12 residues. V lost 5 bases, J lost 1 base, and 1 base stayed unmatched. The part of the CDR3 DNA that was read is TGCAGTGCTTGGGACAGGAACACTGAA. Its protein is CSAWDRNTE. The complete CDR3 sequence is CSAWDRNTEAFF.

This clone was seen ten or more times. The read finishes 3 residues shy of the CDR3 end, and the germline J gene is used to complete it. The genes are TRBV5-1 and TRBJ2-3; D may be TRBD1 (6 bases). This CDR3 has 17 amino acids. The germline V gene encodes CDR1 SGHRS and CDR2 YFSETQ. Trimming took off 0 bases at V and 0 bases at J, with 14 bases between the two ends. The sequenced part of the CDR3 DNA is TGCGCCAGCAGCTTGGATGGACAGAAAACTAGCACAGATACG. Translated, it gives CASSLDGQKTSTDT. The whole CDR3 protein reads CASSLDGQKTSTDTQYF.

As concerns this clone: The read ends 3 residues early relative to the CDR3; the germline J gene fills the gap. The same CDR3 also results from other DNA sequences found in this sample. The gene calls are TRBV2 and TRBJ1-5; a possible D gene is TRBD1 (6 bases). This CDR3 comprises 14 residues. Germline V gene data show CDR1 as SNHLY and CDR2 as FYNNEI. With 7 bases removed from V and 2 bases from J, the gap between germline ends came to 12 bases. CDR3 region: CASKQGNGNQPQHF. Incomplete CDR3 DNA: TGTGCCAGCAAGCAGGGGAACGGCAATCAGCCC.

This clone was detected many times. Read coverage stops 3 residues before the CDR3 terminus; the germline J gene supplies the remainder. The V gene is TRBV2, the J gene TRBJ2-3, with D unresolved. V dropped 0 bases and J dropped 4 bases, with 11 bases sitting between them. The CDR3 totals 15 residues. Germline assignment: CDR1 SNHLY and CDR2 FYNNEI. The CDR3 is CASSEASLPADTQYF. The sequenced CDR3 bases are TGTGCCAGCAGTGAAGCCTCTCTACCCGCAGATACG. The full variable domain, completed using reference TRBV2 and TRBJ2-3, is EPEVTQTPSHQVTQMGQEVILRCVPISNHLYFYWYRQILGQKVEFLVSFYNNEISEKSEIFDDQFSVERPDGSNFTLKIRSTKLEDSAMYFCASSEASLPADTQYFGPGTRLTVL.